This T cell receptor beta chain emerged from a study of T cells in Graves' hyperthyroidism and ophthalmopathy. This clonotype has at least ten counts. Researchers amplified the TCR beta CDR3 regions from RNA transcripts. HTBI primers were employed in a first-round RT-PCR of the TCR CDR3. TCRdb ran MiXCR on the multiplex PCR reads and lists one entry per CDR3 protein. This table has almost 250,000 distinct CDR3 sequences, about 24% appearing once. Sample: blood. The clonotype originates from a middle-aged woman with Graves' ophthalmopathy.

The CDR3 spells CASSPEGTSIETQYF. The CDR3 bases are TGTGCCAGCAGCCCAGAGGGGACATCAATTGAGACCCAGTACTTC. The chain couples TRBV7-2 to TRBJ2-5; a weak D match, TRBD1 (6 bases). The CDR3 consists of 15 residues. Germline CDR1 is SGHTA and CDR2 is FQGNSA. V dropped 5 bases and J dropped 5 bases, with 18 bases sitting between them.